This T cell receptor beta chain appears in the sequencing data of a study of blood T cell repertoires in COVID-19 (dated by TCRdb to about 2020). The study in broad terms: Samples from collaborators originated in the United States, Italy and Spain and spanned both the acute and convalescent phases of COVID-19. The prospective study material was composed of cDNA or gDNA derived from T cells, B-cell-depleted T cells, or PBMCs. The dataset comprised deeply sampled blood TCRbeta repertoires from subjects exposed to, actively infected with, or recovered from COVID-19. The repertoires were released in a freely available public database intended as a resource for research on the immune response to SARS-CoV-2. Samples were obtained from the ongoing ImmuneRACE study (first 160 participants) and from about 1,300 subjects provided by 6 global collaborators. A de-identified subject ID, COVID-19 status, age in years and sex were almost always included in the sample metadata. HLA class I and class II types, where available, came from metadata supplied by the sample provider rather than from assay-based typing.

TCRbeta CDR3 regions were amplified from genomic DNA by means of the immunoSEQ Assay, a bias-controlled multiplex PCR. Per the original workflow: The number of nucleated cells in each sample was estimated by amplification of reference gene primers within the assay. To quantify the absolute abundance of each unique TCRbeta CDR3 rearrangement, sequence reads were collapsed and filtered. Productive Simpson clonality was computed per sample as the square root of Simpson's diversity index over productive rearrangements. This is the immuneACCESS table as TCRdb keeps it, with only in-frame sequences that have V and J called. A part of the clones is gone; compared with another copy, unresolved V genes explain less than half, and the rest is unexplained. D and trimming were read from the DNA, whereas the V and J calls and clone size are those reported in that table. Within this sample are about 200,000 clones, with 80% of them counted one time only. About 7.2% of the sample is held by the ten biggest clonotypes.

Results the study describes overall, beyond this receptor: How much clinical and demographic metadata was included differed by source and by participant, and the metadata was provided uncurated.

In the prospective study, participants were about 18 to 89 years old, resided in under 30 geographic areas of the United States, and were enrolled through a virtual design. In the prospective study, cohorts were assigned on the basis of participant-reported clinical history obtained from a screening survey and a study questionnaire. Each participant in the prospective study had whole blood, serum and a nasopharyngeal or oropharyngeal swab collected by mobile phlebotomists. Prospective study participants could optionally give additional blood draws and questionnaires over an approximately two-month period. Before DNA extraction, prospective study blood samples were shipped either frozen or at room temperature. The CDR3 has 16 amino acids, counting the end cysteine and phenylalanine. Only CDR3 DNA is held: 48 bases, read in frame from base 1. Cut back by 2 bases and 4 bases, the V and J ends lie 17 bases apart. The germline V gene specifies SNHLY as CDR1 and FYNNEI as CDR2.

As concerns this clone: Which antigen it targets is not known. Base qualities are not at hand, and no much larger clone is one base apart.

The sequenced sample consisted of PBMCs or T cells enriched from blood (not recorded which). This clonotype was obtained from a woman aged 40 to 50 with acute COVID-19. This sequence uses TRBV2 and TRBJ1-2, with the D gene not clear enough to name. The DNA is TGTGCCAGCAGTGAATCCCTCCGTAGTGAGCGCTATGGCTACACCTTC. Translated, it reads CASSESLRSERYGYTF.